The present T cell receptor (beta chain) was sequenced within a study of T cells in localized non-small cell lung cancer. Germline V gives CDR1 MGHRA, CDR2 YSYEKL. The CDR3 sequence is 19 residues long. V shed 0 bases and J 11 bases; nucleotides not matched to a gene: 18. Measured with immunoSEQ multiplex PCR; TCRdb has only the in-frame clones, and not every one. The profile shows approximately 12,000 clones, around 88% of them singletons. Sequenced here: peripheral blood, sampled before any cancer treatment. The V gene is TRBV4-1, the J gene TRBJ1-5, with 11 bases that match TRBD1. The clonotype comes from a male donor at least 60 years old with stage I lung adenocarcinoma. The CDR3 DNA sequence: TGCGCCAGCAGCCAAGAGGCGATCCCGGGACAGGGGGGACCTTCGGCCCAGCATTTT. Protein product: CASSQEAIPGQGGPSAQHF.